Presented here are 26 T cell receptor beta chains from one specimen sequenced in a study of T cells after yellow fever vaccination (dated by TCRdb to the late 2010s). Libraries were built with 5' RACE. The listed sequencing device is Illumina HiSeq 2500. The public reads were run again by TCRdb, first through fastp at Q25 and then through MiXCR, and only productive beta chains were kept. Here each entry gathers all rows of one CDR3 protein and keeps the most common genes and DNA. The sample table lists approximately 120,000 distinct CDR3 sequences, roughly 6.7% of them with a count of one. Of the sample, just under 2.5% is held by the ten largest clones. The sample's treatment or condition, from its label and the paper: live attenuated yellow fever vaccine strain. Sequenced material: CD4+ T cells sorted from PBMCs, taken 10 to 11 days after the first yellow fever vaccination. The source is a man between 18 and 29 years old who received the YFV17D yellow fever vaccine.

This clonotype was counted many times. The chain combines TRBV9 with TRBJ2-5, with a possible D match to TRBD2 (5 bases). Germline V gene data show CDR1 as SGDLS and CDR2 as YYNGEE. There are 13 residues in the CDR3. Between the trimmed V and J ends, which lost 0 bases and 4 bases, there was a span of 7 bases. The CDR3 loop reads CASSVAEAETQYF. The CDR3 DNA is TGTGCCAGCAGCGTAGCGGAGGCAGAGACCCAGTACTTC. Based on the CDR3 plus reference TRBV9 and TRBJ2-5, the full variable domain is DSGVTQTPKHLITATGQRVTLRCSPRSGDLSVYWYQQSLDQGLQFLIQYYNGEERAKGNILERFSAQQFPDLHSELNLSSLELGDSALYFCASSVAEAETQYFGPGTRLLVL.

There are many counts of this clonotype. The chain employs TRBV19 and TRBJ2-1; no firm D call. Trimming left V 6 bases short and J 4 bases short, with 10 bases between. The CDR3 covers 13 residues. CDR1 and CDR2 (germline): LNHDA, SQIVND (reference sequence). The CDR3 spells CASRGRGYNEQFF. In DNA, the CDR3 is TGTGCCAGTAGGGGCCGAGGTTACAATGAGCAGTTCTTC.

This clonotype was seen many times. The V call is TRBV7-2, the J call TRBJ1-4; D is unclear. This CDR3 region has 15 residues. The germline V and J ends were trimmed by 5 bases and 6 bases, with 16 bases remaining between them. Per germline, CDR1 SGHTA and CDR2 FQGNSA. The CDR3 DNA follows: TGTGCCAGCAGCGAGAGAGCGGGATCTCATGAAAAACTGTTTTTT. Translating gives CASSERAGSHEKLFF.

This clonotype was seen many times. The genes are TRBV5-1 and TRBJ1-1, with TRBD1 as a possible D gene (5 bases). The ends were cut back, 4 bases at V and 4 bases at J, with 14 bases in the middle. This CDR3 has 14 residues. CDR1 SGHRS and CDR2 YFSETQ come from the germline V gene. The CDR3 region is CASSSQGGGTEAFF. CDR3 bases: TGCGCCAGCAGCAGTCAGGGAGGCGGCACTGAAGCTTTCTTT.

This clonotype was picked up many times. CDR3 protein: CASWDGASTDTQYF. The CDR3 DNA reads TGTGCCAGTTGGGACGGTGCTAGCACAGATACGCAGTATTTT. The J gene is TRBJ2-3, the V gene TRBV19, with D perhaps TRBD1 or TRBD2 (5 bases each). V shed 8 bases and J shed 0 bases, with 12 bases lying between them. From germline, CDR1 is LNHDA and CDR2 SQIVND (reference sequence). The CDR3 loop spans 14 amino acids.

This clonotype was found many times. This chain connects TRBV4-2 to TRBJ2-1; TRBD2 agrees at 12 bases. CDR1 and CDR2 from the germline V gene are LGHNA and YNFKEQ. J gave up 5 bases and V 2 bases, and 4 bases lay outside the gene matches. The CDR3 is 16 amino acids. The CDR3 sequence: CASSQPSGGAHNEQFF. The CDR3 DNA follows: TGTGCCAGCAGCCAACCTAGCGGGGGGGCGCACAATGAGCAGTTCTTC.

Only a few counts were recorded for this clonotype. The chain recombines TRBV20-1 with TRBJ2-5; 13 nucleotides line up with TRBD2. This CDR3 contains 14 residues. Germline CDR1 is DFQATT and CDR2 is SNEGSKA (reference sequence). V lost 8 bases, J lost 4 bases, and 7 bases stayed unmatched. CDR3 sequence: CSLTSGGLGETQYF. For the CDR3, the DNA is TGCAGTCTGACTAGCGGGGGGTTAGGAGAGACCCAGTACTTC.

This clonotype is a singleton in its sample. Just one base apart from a much larger clone, this may be a read error. This chain uses TRBV6-1 with TRBJ2-1, with TRBD1 matching over 7 bases. The better agreement between TRBJ2-7 and the DNA end casts doubt on the J call. Germline V lookup: CDR1 MNHNS, CDR2 SASEGT. The CDR3 spans 14 residues. The CDR3 loop reads CASRAGTANNEQYF. CDR3 DNA sequence: TGTGCCAGCAGAGCCGGGACAGCAAACAATGAGCAGTACTTC.

This clonotype was observed many times. The chain recombines TRBV19 with TRBJ1-1; D not certain. The V gene's germline CDR1 is LNHDA and CDR2 SQIVND (reference sequence). The CDR3 has 13 amino acids. Trimming removed 2 bases from V and 4 bases from J, with 8 bases in between. The CDR3 coding sequence is TGTGCCAGTAGTATACGGGTTTTCACTGAAGCTTTCTTT. Amino acids: CASSIRVFTEAFF.

This clonotype has ten or more counts. The chain combines TRBV5-6 with TRBJ1-4, with 9 bases identical to TRBD1. Unmatched junction bases numbered 11, after V lost 3 bases and J lost 8 bases. CDR3 size: 16 residues. Germline V gene lookup returns CDR1 SGHDT and CDR2 YYEEEE. CDR3 residues: CASSSSYGTGREKLFF. In DNA form, the CDR3 reads TGTGCCAGCAGCTCCAGCTACGGGACAGGGAGGGAAAAACTGTTTTTT.

This rearrangement joins TRBV28 to TRBJ1-1; no reliable D call. V was trimmed by 5 bases and J by 4 bases, leaving 8 bases between them. CDR3 size: 12 residues. The V gene's germline CDR1 is MDHEN and CDR2 SYDVKM. CDR3 DNA: TGTGCCAGCAGTGGAACCCTCACTGAAGCTTTCTTT. Translating it yields CASSGTLTEAFF.

This clonotype has a count of ten or more. The V call is TRBV12-3 or TRBV12-4, the J call TRBJ2-3; maybe TRBD1 (5 bases). V lost 5 bases and J lost 2, with 11 bases in between. The CDR3 extends over 14 amino acids. This chain's CDR3 is CASSRRQTTDTQYF. DNA of the CDR3: TGTGCCAGCAGTCGGCGACAGACCACAGATACGCAGTATTTT.

The sample holds many counts of this clonotype. The genes are TRBV5-1 and TRBJ2-5; 7 nucleotides agree with TRBD1. Germline-derived CDR1 and CDR2 are SGHRS and YFSETQ. Trimming took 9 bases from V and 0 from J; bases not matched to a gene: 11. The length of the CDR3 is 15 residues. Here the CDR3 reads CATTKGQRDQETQYF. CDR3 bases: TGCGCCACCACCAAGGGACAGCGAGACCAAGAGACCCAGTACTTC.

This clonotype was recorded many times. V and J are TRBV20-1 and TRBJ2-3; perhaps TRBD2 as D (6 bases). Trimming stripped 2 bases from V and 4 bases from J, with 13 bases between. The germline gives CDR1 DFQATT, CDR2 SNEGSKA (reference sequence). The length of the CDR3 is 14 residues. CDR3 sequence: CSARLTGDADTQYF. As DNA, the CDR3 is TGCAGTGCTAGATTAACGGGGGACGCAGATACGCAGTATTTT.

The sample holds many counts of this clonotype. V is TRBV10-3 and J is TRBJ1-2; the match to TRBD1 covers 8 bases. The CDR3 runs to 14 residues. The germline CDR1 and CDR2 sequences are ENHRY and SYGVKD. Losses at the gene ends were 7 bases for V and 3 bases for J; bases not matched to a gene: 7. The CDR3 loop reads CAIMGQAKDYGYTF. The DNA of the CDR3 is TGTGCCATCATGGGACAGGCGAAGGACTATGGCTACACCTTC.

This clonotype was seen repeatedly, ten times or more. The V call is TRBV4-3, the J call TRBJ2-3, with TRBD2 matching 8 bases. CDR1 is LGHNA, CDR2 YSLEER, per germline. There are 17 residues in the CDR3. V dropped 6 bases and J dropped 4; count of bases not matched to a gene: 15. CDR3 sequence: CASSPAGGGRAADTQYF. The CDR3 DNA reads as TGCGCCAGCAGTCCCGCGGGAGGCGGCCGAGCGGCAGATACGCAGTATTTT.

This clonotype was seen many times. The chain recombines TRBV20-1 with TRBJ2-6; D is ambiguous. Looked up from germline, CDR1 is DFQATT and CDR2 is SNEGSKA (reference sequence). This CDR3 has 20 residues. V lost 0 bases to trimming and J lost 1 base, with 22 bases between them. CDR3 DNA sequence: TGCAGTGCTAGAGAGCTCCTCGGCTCTCCCGGCGGATCTGGGGCCAACGTCCTGACTTTC. Its protein product is CSARELLGSPGGSGANVLTF.

This clonotype was detected ten times or more. The chain combines TRBV20-1 with TRBJ2-5, with D maybe TRBD2 (6 bases). The CDR3 consists of 13 residues. The germline gives CDR1 DFQATT, CDR2 SNEGSKA (reference sequence). The V end lost 1 base, the J end lost 4 bases, and 10 bases lay between the germline ends. The DNA of the CDR3 is TGCAGTGCTAGAGGCCTAGCGTCAGAGACCCAGTACTTC. Protein: CSARGLASETQYF.

The genes are TRBV6-5 and TRBJ2-7; tentatively, D is TRBD2 (6 bases). The CDR3 has 16 residues. Germline CDR1 reads MNHEY; CDR2 reads SVGAGI. The V and J ends lost 2 bases and 0 bases respectively, with 14 bases between them. In nucleotides, the CDR3 is TGTGCCAGCAGTTACAAAGCGGGCGTACTCTCCTACGAGCAGTACTTC. It is translated as CASSYKAGVLSYEQYF.

This clonotype was observed at least ten times. This chain connects TRBV20-1 to TRBJ2-5; D perhaps matches TRBD2 (6 bases). V lost 2 bases to trimming and J lost 5 bases, with 9 bases between them. Germline-derived CDR1 and CDR2 are DFQATT and SNEGSKA (reference sequence). CDR3 length equals 12 residues. The CDR3 DNA is TGCAGTGCTAGACGCAGCGGGGAGACCCAGTACTTC. Protein sequence: CSARRSGETQYF.

This clonotype came up many times. The CDR3 region has the DNA TGTGCCATCAGTGAGAGTTCAGATACGCAGTATTTT. Encoded protein: CAISESSDTQYF. The chain couples TRBV10-3 to TRBJ2-3; D call uncertain. Germline loops: CDR1 ENHRY, CDR2 SYGVKD. The CDR3 is made up of 12 amino acids. V lost 2 bases and J 4 bases, leaving 4 bases between the germline ends.

This clonotype has a count of ten or more. The rearrangement links TRBV20-1 to TRBJ2-3; D is uncertain. The CDR3 runs to 13 residues. V was trimmed by 5 bases and J by 3 bases, leaving 12 bases between them. Germline values: CDR1 DFQATT, CDR2 SNEGSKA (reference sequence). The CDR3 nucleotides are TGCAGTGCTCCCACATCCGGGACAGATACGCAGTATTTT. Encoded protein: CSAPTSGTDTQYF.

This clonotype was seen ten or more times. The chain employs TRBV29-1 and TRBJ2-5; D perhaps matches TRBD1 (6 bases). The germline V and J ends were trimmed by 0 bases and 4 bases, with 9 bases remaining between them. This CDR3 contains 13 residues. In germline, CDR1 is SQVTM, CDR2 ANQGSEA. The CDR3 nucleotides read TGCAGCGTTGAAGATCCACAGGGAGAGACCCAGTACTTC. Translated: CSVEDPQGETQYF.

There are many counts of this clonotype. In DNA, the CDR3 is TGCAGTGCGAGGGGCAGGGGGCACGAGACCCAGTACTTC. Residues: CSARGRGHETQYF. This rearrangement joins TRBV20-1 to TRBJ2-5, with 8 bases fitting TRBD1. With V trimmed by 6 bases and J by 5 bases, 8 bases remained unmatched. CDR1 and CDR2 from the germline V gene are DFQATT and SNEGSKA (reference sequence). This CDR3 has 13 amino acids.

This clonotype showed up many times. The rearrangement links TRBV7-9 to TRBJ2-3, with D maybe TRBD1 (6 bases). CDR3 length: 15 amino acids. V lost 1 base and J lost 4, with 12 bases in between. Per germline, CDR1 SEHNR and CDR2 FQNEAQ (reference sequence). The CDR3 region has the DNA TGTGCCAGCAGCTTAGGAGGGGGTTTGGCAGATACGCAGTATTTT. Its translation is CASSLGGGLADTQYF.

This clonotype has a handful of counts. V and J are TRBV12-3 or TRBV12-4 and TRBJ1-5; D perhaps matches TRBD1 (6 bases). The CDR3 consists of 15 residues. V lost 1 base to trimming and J lost 7 bases, with 14 bases between them. This CDR3 reads CASSLGWAGAQPQHF. The CDR3, as DNA: TGTGCCAGCAGTTTAGGGTGGGCAGGGGCGCAGCCCCAGCATTTT.